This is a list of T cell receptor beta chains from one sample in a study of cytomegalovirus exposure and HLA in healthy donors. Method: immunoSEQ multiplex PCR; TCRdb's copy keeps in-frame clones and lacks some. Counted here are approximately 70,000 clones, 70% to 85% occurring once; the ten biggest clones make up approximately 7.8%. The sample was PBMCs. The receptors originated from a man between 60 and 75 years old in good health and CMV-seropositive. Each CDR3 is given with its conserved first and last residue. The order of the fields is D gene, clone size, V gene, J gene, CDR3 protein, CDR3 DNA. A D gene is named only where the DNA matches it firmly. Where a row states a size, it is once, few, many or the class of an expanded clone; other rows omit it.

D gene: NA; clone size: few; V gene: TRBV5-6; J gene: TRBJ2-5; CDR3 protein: CASSLRRETQYF; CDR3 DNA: TGTGCCAGCAGCCTGAGAAGAGAGACCCAGTACTTC
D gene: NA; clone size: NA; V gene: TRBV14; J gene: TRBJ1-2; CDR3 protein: CASSQDGLRKVGYTF; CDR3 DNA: TGTGCCAGCAGCCAAGATGGGCTACGAAAGGTTGGCTACACCTTC
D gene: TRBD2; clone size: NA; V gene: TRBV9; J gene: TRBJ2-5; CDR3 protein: CASSVGIVLAGPIKETQYF; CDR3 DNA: TGTGCCAGCAGCGTAGGTATCGTACTAGCGGGACCTATTAAAGAGACCCAGTACTTC
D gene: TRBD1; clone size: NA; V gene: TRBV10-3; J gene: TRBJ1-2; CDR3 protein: CASEDRGFGGYTF; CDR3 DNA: TGTGCCTCGGAGGACAGGGGGTTTGGTGGCTACACCTTC
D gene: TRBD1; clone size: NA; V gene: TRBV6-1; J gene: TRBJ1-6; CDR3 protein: CASSEVGGQGGFNSPLHF; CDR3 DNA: TGTGCCAGCAGTGAAGTGGGGGGACAGGGGGGCTTTAATTCACCCCTCCACTTT
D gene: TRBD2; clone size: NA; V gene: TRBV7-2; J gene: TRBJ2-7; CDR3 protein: CASSLLIAGYYEQYF; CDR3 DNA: TGTGCCAGCAGCCTACTTATAGCGGGGTACTACGAGCAGTACTTC
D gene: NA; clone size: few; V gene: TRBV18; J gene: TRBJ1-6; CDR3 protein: CASSPGRDSPLHF; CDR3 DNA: TGTGCCAGCTCACCCGGCCGGGATTCACCCCTCCACTTT
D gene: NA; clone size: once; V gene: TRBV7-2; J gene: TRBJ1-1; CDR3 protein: CASSQITVNTEAFF; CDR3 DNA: TGTGCCAGCAGCCAGATTACAGTGAACACTGAAGCTTTCTTT
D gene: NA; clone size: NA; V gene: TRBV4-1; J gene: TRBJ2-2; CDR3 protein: CASSQGTALGELFF; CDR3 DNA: TGCGCCAGCAGCCAAGGGACTGCGCTCGGGGAGCTGTTTTTT
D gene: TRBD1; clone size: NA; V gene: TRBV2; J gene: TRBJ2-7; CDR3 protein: CASSERQGAYEQYF; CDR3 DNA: TGTGCCAGCAGTGAAAGGCAGGGGGCCTACGAGCAGTACTTC
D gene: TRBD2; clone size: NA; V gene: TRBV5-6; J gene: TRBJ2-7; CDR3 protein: CASSYGTSGHDEQYF; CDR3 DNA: TGTGCCAGCAGTTACGGGACTAGCGGGCACGACGAGCAGTACTTC
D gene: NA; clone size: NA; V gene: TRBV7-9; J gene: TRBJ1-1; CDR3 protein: CSSSLGGESLNTEAFF; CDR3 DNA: TGTTCCAGCAGCTTAGGAGGCGAGTCTCTGAACACTGAAGCTTTCTTT
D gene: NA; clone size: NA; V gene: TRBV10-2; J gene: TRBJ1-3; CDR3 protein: CASSGHVPGNTIYF; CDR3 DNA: TGCGCCAGCAGTGGACATGTGCCTGGAAACACCATATATTTT
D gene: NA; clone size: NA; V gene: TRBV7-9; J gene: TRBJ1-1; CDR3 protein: CASLNGANTEAFF; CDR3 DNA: TGTGCCAGCCTGAATGGAGCGAACACTGAAGCTTTCTTT
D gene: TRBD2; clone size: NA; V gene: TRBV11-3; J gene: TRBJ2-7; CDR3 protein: CASSPGLARTYEQYF; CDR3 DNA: TGTGCCAGCAGCCCAGGACTAGCGAGAACCTACGAGCAGTACTTC
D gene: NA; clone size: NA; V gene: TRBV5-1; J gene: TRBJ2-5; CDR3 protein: CASSLGQGGSETQYF; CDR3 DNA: TGCGCCAGCAGCTTGGGTCAGGGCGGCTCAGAGACCCAGTACTTC
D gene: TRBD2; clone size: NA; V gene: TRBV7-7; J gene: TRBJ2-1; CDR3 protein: CASSRLPTGGRSGGTNEQFF; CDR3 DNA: TGTGCTAGCAGCCGCCTCCCCACAGGAGGGCGCAGCGGGGGGACCAATGAGCAGTTCTTC
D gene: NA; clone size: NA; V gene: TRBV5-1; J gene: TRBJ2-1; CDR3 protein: CASSFDRPLDEQFF; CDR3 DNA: TGCGCCAGCAGCTTCGACAGGCCCTTGGATGAGCAGTTCTTC
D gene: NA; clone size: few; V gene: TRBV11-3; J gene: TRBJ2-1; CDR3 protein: CASSFSGDIYNEQFF; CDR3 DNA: TGTGCCAGCAGCTTTAGTGGTGATATATACAATGAGCAGTTCTTC
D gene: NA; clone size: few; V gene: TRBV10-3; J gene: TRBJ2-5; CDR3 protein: CAISESNSRDPSGVTQYF; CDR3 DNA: TGTGCCATCAGTGAGTCGAATAGTCGGGATCCATCAGGGGTGACCCAGTACTTC
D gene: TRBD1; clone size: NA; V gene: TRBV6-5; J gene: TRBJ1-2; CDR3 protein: CASSSGQGLLGYTF; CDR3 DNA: TGTGCCAGCAGTTCTGGACAGGGGCTCCTTGGCTACACCTTC
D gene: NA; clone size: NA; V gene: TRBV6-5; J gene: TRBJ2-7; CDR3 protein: CASSPQGSVRYEQYF; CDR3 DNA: TGTGCCAGCAGTCCACAGGGTTCCGTCAGGTACGAGCAGTACTTC
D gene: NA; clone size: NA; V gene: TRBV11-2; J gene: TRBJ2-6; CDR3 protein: CASSPRVAGKTGANVLTF; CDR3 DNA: TGTGCCAGCAGTCCACGGGTGGCGGGAAAGACTGGGGCCAACGTCCTGACTTTC
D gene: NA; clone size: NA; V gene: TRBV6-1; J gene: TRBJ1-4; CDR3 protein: CASSWTVNEKLFF; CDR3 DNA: TGTGCCAGCAGTTGGACAGTGAATGAAAAACTGTTTTTT
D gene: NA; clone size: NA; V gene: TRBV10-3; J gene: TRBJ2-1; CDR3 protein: CAISEGVSSYNEQFF; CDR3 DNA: TGTGCCATCAGTGAAGGGGTAAGCTCCTACAATGAGCAGTTCTTC
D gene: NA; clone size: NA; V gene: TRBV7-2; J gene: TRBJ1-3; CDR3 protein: CASSLTALQGSGNTIYF; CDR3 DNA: TGTGCCAGCAGCTTAACGGCATTACAGGGATCTGGAAACACCATATATTTT
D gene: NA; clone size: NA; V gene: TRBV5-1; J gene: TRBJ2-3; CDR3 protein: CASSYNAATDTQYF; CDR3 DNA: TGCGCCAGCAGCTATAATGCGGCCACAGATACGCAGTATTTT
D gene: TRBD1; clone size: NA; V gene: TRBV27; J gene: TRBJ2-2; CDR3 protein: CASSFRQGSTGELFF; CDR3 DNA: TGTGCCAGCAGTTTTCGACAGGGATCCACCGGGGAGCTGTTTTTT
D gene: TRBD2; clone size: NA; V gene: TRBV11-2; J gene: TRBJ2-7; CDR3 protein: CASRPGTSLGEQYF; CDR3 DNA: TGTGCCAGCAGACCCGGGACTAGCCTTGGGGAGCAGTACTTC
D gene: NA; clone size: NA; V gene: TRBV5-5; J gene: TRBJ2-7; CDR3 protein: CASSLGTEINSYEQYF; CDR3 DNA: TGTGCCAGCAGCTTGGGGACAGAAATAAACAGCTACGAGCAGTACTTC
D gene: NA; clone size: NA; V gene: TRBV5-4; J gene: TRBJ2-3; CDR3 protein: CASSPGGGRTDTQYF; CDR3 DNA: TGTGCCAGCAGCCCAGGAGGGGGCCGCACAGATACGCAGTATTTT
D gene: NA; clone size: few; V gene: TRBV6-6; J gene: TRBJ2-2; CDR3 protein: CASKLDSRDTGELFF; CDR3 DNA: TGTGCCAGCAAATTGGACAGCCGAGATACCGGGGAGCTGTTTTTT
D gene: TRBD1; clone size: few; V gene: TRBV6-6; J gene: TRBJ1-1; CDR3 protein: CASSDLGQENTEAFF; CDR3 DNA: TGTGCCAGCAGTGACCTCGGACAGGAGAACACTGAAGCTTTCTTT
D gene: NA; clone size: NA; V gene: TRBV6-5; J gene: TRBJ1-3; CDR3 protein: CASSSFSGNTIYF; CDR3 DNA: TGTGCCAGCTCAAGCTTCTCTGGAAACACCATATATTTT
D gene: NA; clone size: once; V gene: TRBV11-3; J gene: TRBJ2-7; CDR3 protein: CASSLGYSYEQYF; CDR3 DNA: TGTGCCAGCAGCTTAGGCTACTCCTACGAGCAGTACTTC
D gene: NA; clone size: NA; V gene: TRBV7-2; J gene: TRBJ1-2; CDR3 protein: CASSLSNQDGYTF; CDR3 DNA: TGTGCCAGCAGCTTAAGTAATCAGGATGGCTACACCTTC